Only one count was recorded for the clone carrying this T cell receptor (beta chain). Only in-frame clones appear in the TCRdb table, and some are missing; sequencing was by immunoSEQ multiplex PCR. This sample yields about 14,000 clones, of which roughly 70% are seen a single time; roughly 5.3% belongs to the top ten. The sample is drawn from a study of cytotoxic CD8 clonotypes in ibrutinib-treated CLL. Deletions cut 4 bases from V and 7 bases from J, with 17 bases between. Germline V gene sequence: CDR1 SGHRS, CDR2 YFSETQ. This CDR3 comprises 15 residues. The chain combines TRBV5-1 with TRBJ1-4; D may be TRBD1 (5 bases). This TCR came from a human donor with chronic lymphocytic leukemia. Sequencing was performed on PBMCs, taken before ibrutinib treatment. The CDR3 here is CASSPPGSRGEKLFF. CDR3 nucleotide sequence: TGCGCCAGCAGCCCACCCGGGAGTAGGGGTGAAAAACTGTTTTTT.